Below, 2 T cell receptor beta chains from the same sample are listed, as sequenced in a study of T cells after yellow fever vaccination. TCRdb passed the 5' RACE reads through MiXCR, listing each CDR3 protein once. The table has 620,000 or so distinct CDR3 sequences, about 12% seen once. The source was PBMCs, collected on the day of the yellow fever booster vaccination. The receptors derive from a man aged 25-45 years who received the YFV17D yellow fever vaccine.

This chain connects TRBV29-1 to TRBJ2-1; 13 bases agree with TRBD2. The germline gives CDR1 SQVTM, CDR2 ANQGSEA. Germline trimming cut 5 bases from V and 0 bases from J; bases unmatched to any gene: 7. The CDR3 runs to 17 residues. The CDR3 sequence is CSVSGTSGKSSYNEQFF. The CDR3 nucleotides read TGCAGCGTTTCCGGGACTAGCGGGAAATCCTCCTACAATGAGCAGTTCTTC.

The chain has TRBV24-1 and TRBJ2-5; no firm D call. The V end was cut by 3 bases, the J end by 5 bases, with 12 bases between. CDR1 and CDR2 from the germline V gene are KGHDR and SFDVKD. CDR3 size: 14 residues. This CDR3 is CATSDPHSMETQYF. Here the CDR3 DNA reads TGTGCCACCAGTGATCCGCACAGCATGGAGACCCAGTACTTC.